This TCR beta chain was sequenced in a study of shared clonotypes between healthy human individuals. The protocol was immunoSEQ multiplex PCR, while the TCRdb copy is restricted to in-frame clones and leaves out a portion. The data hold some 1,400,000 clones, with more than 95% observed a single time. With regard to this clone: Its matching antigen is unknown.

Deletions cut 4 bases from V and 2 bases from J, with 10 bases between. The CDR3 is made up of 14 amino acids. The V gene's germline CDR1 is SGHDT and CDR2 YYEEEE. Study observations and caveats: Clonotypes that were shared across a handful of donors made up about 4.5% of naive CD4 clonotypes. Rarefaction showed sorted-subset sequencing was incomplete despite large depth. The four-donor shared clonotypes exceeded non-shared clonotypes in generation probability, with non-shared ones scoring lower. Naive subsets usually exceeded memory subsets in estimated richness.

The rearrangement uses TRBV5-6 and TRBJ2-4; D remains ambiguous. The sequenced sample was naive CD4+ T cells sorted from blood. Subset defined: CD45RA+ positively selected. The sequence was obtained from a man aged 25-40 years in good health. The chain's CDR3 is CASSPQAPKNIQYF. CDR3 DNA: TGTGCCAGCAGCCCTCAGGCTCCCAAAAACATTCAGTACTTC. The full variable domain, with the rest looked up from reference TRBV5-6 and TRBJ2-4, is DAGVTQSPTHLIKTRGQQVTLRCSPKSGHDTVSWYQQALGQGPQFIFQYYEEEERQRGNFPDRFSGHQFPNYSSELNVNALLLGDSALYLCASSPQAPKNIQYFGAGTRLSVL.